The next 20 T cell receptor beta chains were all read from a single sample in a study of CD8+ T cells in alopecia areata. Treatment noted: oral pan-JAK inhibitor, 5-10 mg twice daily. cDNA prepared by RNA extraction and subsequent reverse transcription served as the template for sequencing. This table comes from immunoSEQ multiplex PCR, and its TCRdb copy is limited to in-frame clones, with some not included. The table includes around 190,000 clones, around 64% detected once. The sequencing here drew on CD4+ T cells sorted from blood, taken around week 50, from a patient treated with tofacitinib. These receptors all come from a human donor with alopecia areata.

The genes are TRBV23-1 and TRBJ2-7; no firm D call. TRBV23-1 is an ORF for which the function is uncertain. The germline V and J ends were trimmed by 3 bases and 2 bases, with 11 bases remaining between them. The CDR3 runs to 14 residues. The CDR3 reads CASSQESEPYEQYF. Here the CDR3 DNA reads TGCGCCAGCAGTCAGGAGAGTGAGCCCTACGAGCAGTACTTC.

The CDR3 protein is CASSFDGETQYF. DNA for the CDR3: TGTGCCAGCAGCTTTGATGGAGAGACCCAGTACTTC. The V call is TRBV7-6, the J call TRBJ2-5; D is unclear. This CDR3 region has 12 residues. Germline lookup yields CDR1 SGHVS and CDR2 FNYEAQ. V dropped 3 bases and J dropped 4 bases, with 6 bases sitting between them. Full variable domain (remainder filled in from reference TRBV7-6 and TRBJ2-5): GAGVSQSPRYKVTKRGQDVALRCDPISGHVSLYWYRQALGQGPEFLTYFNYEAQQDKSGLPNDRFSAERPEGSISTLTIQRTEQRDSAMYRCASSFDGETQYFGPGTRLLVL.

This chain uses TRBV30 with TRBJ2-1; D ambiguous. The CDR3 is 13 residues long. V was cut by 4 bases and J by 5 bases, with 12 bases left in between. Germline CDR1 reads GTSNPN; CDR2 reads SVGIG (reference sequence). CDR3 in DNA: TGTGCCTGGACGCCCGGTAAAAACAATGAGCAGTTCTTC. This codes for CAWTPGKNNEQFF.

This chain links TRBV4-3 with TRBJ2-7; 8 bases map to TRBD2. Trimming removed 0 bases from V and 6 bases from J; junction bases left unmatched: 7. Per germline, CDR1 LGHNA and CDR2 YSLEER. This CDR3 is built from 15 residues. This CDR3 is CASSQESGGGLEQYF. The CDR3 DNA follows: TGCGCCAGCAGCCAAGAGTCCGGGGGGGGACTCGAGCAGTACTTC.

The CDR3 here is CAWRSPSLAGGHETQYF. Written as DNA, the CDR3 is TGTGCCTGGAGAAGCCCGAGTCTAGCGGGGGGGCATGAGACCCAGTACTTC. This chain uses TRBV30 with TRBJ2-5; TRBD2 matches at 12 bases. After removal of 3 bases from V and 5 bases from J, the junction contained 13 bases not matched to a gene. This CDR3 is 17 amino acids long. CDR1 is GTSNPN, CDR2 SVGIG, per germline (reference sequence).

The chain is built from TRBV30 and TRBJ1-2, with D uncertain. The ends were cut back, 3 bases at V and 1 base at J, with 12 bases in the middle. Germline-derived CDR1 and CDR2 are GTSNPN and SVGIG (reference sequence). The CDR3 loop spans 14 amino acids. The CDR3: CAWRTGDNNYGYTF. In DNA form, the CDR3 reads TGTGCCTGGAGGACGGGCGATAATAACTATGGCTACACCTTC. Supplemented by reference TRBV30 and TRBJ1-2, the full variable domain reads SQTIHQWPATLVQPVGSPLSLECTVEGTSNPNLYWYRQAAGRGLQLLFYSVGIGQISSEVPQNLSASRPQDRQFILSSKKLLLSDSGFYLCAWRTGDNNYGYTFGSGTRLTVV.

The chain carries TRBV11-3 and TRBJ1-6; TRBD1 is a possible D gene (6 bases). The CDR3 is made up of 14 amino acids. V lost 2 bases and J lost 6, with 8 bases in between. Germline loops: CDR1 SGHNT, CDR2 YENEEA. The CDR3 nucleotides read TGTGCCAGCAGCTTATCCAGGGGTAATTCACCCCTCCACTTT. Translating it yields CASSLSRGNSPLHF.

In its sample, this clone was seen a few times. The V and J genes are TRBV5-1 and TRBJ1-1; D is unclear. V lost 4 bases to trimming and J lost 4 bases, with 17 bases between them. Germline V gene sequence: CDR1 SGHRS, CDR2 YFSETQ. The CDR3 consists of 15 residues. CDR3: CASSPFAGSSTEAFF. Written as DNA, the CDR3 is TGCGCCAGCAGCCCCTTCGCCGGGTCTAGCACTGAAGCTTTCTTT.

This chain joins TRBV29-1 and TRBJ1-1; unclear D gene. This CDR3 contains 15 residues. Looked up from germline, CDR1 is SQVTM and CDR2 is ANQGSEA. With 5 bases removed from V and 4 bases from J, the gap between germline ends came to 20 bases. The CDR3 reads CSVTPGPVGFTEAFF. The CDR3, as DNA: TGCAGCGTTACCCCGGGCCCCGTGGGGTTCACTGAAGCTTTCTTT.

V is TRBV30 and J is TRBJ2-7; D call uncertain. This CDR3 is 13 amino acids long. In germline, CDR1 is GTSNPN, CDR2 SVGIG (reference sequence). The V gene lost 2 bases and the J gene lost 7 bases, with 15 bases spanning the gap. The CDR3 loop reads CAWSSTPFGEQYF. The CDR3 nucleotides are TGTGCCTGGAGTTCCACACCCTTTGGGGAGCAGTACTTC.

This clone was found once. This rearrangement joins TRBV7-2 to TRBJ2-3, with D unclear. V was pared by 4 bases and J by 0 bases, with 20 bases between. This CDR3 is 18 amino acids long. The germline gives CDR1 SGHTA, CDR2 FQGNSA. This CDR3 is CASSWADGWTASTDTQYF. CDR3 nucleotides: TGTGCCAGCAGCTGGGCTGATGGTTGGACGGCTAGCACAGATACGCAGTATTTT.

V and J are TRBV4-3 and TRBJ1-1; D is unresolved. The CDR3 sequence is 13 residues long. Germline CDR1 and CDR2: LGHNA and YSLEER. The germline V and J ends were trimmed by 4 bases and 4 bases, with 10 bases remaining between them. For the CDR3, the DNA is TGCGCCAGCAGCCGAGTACCTGGCACTGAAGCTTTCTTT. This sequence encodes CASSRVPGTEAFF.

The chain joins TRBV9 to TRBJ1-2; D unresolved. Per germline, CDR1 SGDLS and CDR2 YYNGEE. Trimming removed 5 bases from V and 6 bases from J, with 14 bases in between. This CDR3 contains 13 residues. CDR3 sequence (DNA): TGTGCCAGCAGGGCTAGTAGCGTGAATGGCTACACCTTC. This gives the protein CASRASSVNGYTF.

V gene TRBV15 combines with J gene TRBJ2-1; the D gene is possibly TRBD2 (5 bases). Germline CDR1 LNHNV, CDR2 YYDKDF (reference sequence). This CDR3 spans 14 amino acids. Trimming cost V 1 base and J 6 bases, with 10 bases left between them. The CDR3, as DNA: TGTGCCACCAGCAGAGCCACTAGTGGCAATGAGCAGTTCTTC. It is translated as CATSRATSGNEQFF.

This chain links TRBV27 with TRBJ2-1; tentative D call: TRBD2 (6 bases). The CDR3 has 16 amino acids. Between the trimmed V and J ends, which lost 5 bases and 3 bases, there was a span of 17 bases. CDR1 is MNHEY, CDR2 SMNVEV, per germline (reference sequence). The DNA of the CDR3 is TGTGCCAGCAGTCCCACCCGGGACTTGCGCTACAATGAGCAGTTCTTC. Translation gives CASSPTRDLRYNEQFF.

This chain connects TRBV7-2 to TRBJ2-7, with D tentatively TRBD1 (5 bases). CDR1 and CDR2 from the germline V gene are SGHTA and FQGNSA. The V and J ends lost 3 bases and 1 base respectively, with 10 bases between them. This CDR3 has 14 amino acids. CDR3 protein: CASSFLTASYEQYF. CDR3 sequence (DNA): TGTGCCAGCAGCTTCCTGACAGCTTCCTACGAGCAGTACTTC.

The chain recombines TRBV7-2 with TRBJ2-3; D is unresolved. Germline V gene lookup returns CDR1 SGHTA and CDR2 FQGNSA. This CDR3 comprises 14 residues. Trimming pared 5 bases from V and 0 bases from J, leaving 9 bases between. The CDR3 loop reads CASSPQDSTDTQYF. CDR3 bases: TGTGCCAGCAGCCCCCAGGACAGCACAGATACGCAGTATTTT.

This clone is a singleton in its sample. The chain joins TRBV15 to TRBJ1-5; TRBD1 matches at 8 bases. The CDR3 runs to 16 residues. Per the germline V gene, CDR1 is LNHNV and CDR2 is YYDKDF (reference sequence). The ends lost 4 bases at V and 2 bases at J; junction bases unmatched: 7. Written as DNA, the CDR3 is TGTGCCACCAGCAACCCCGGACAGGGCGGCAATCAGCCCCAGCATTTT. Translating it yields CATSNPGQGGNQPQHF.

This clone was seen a handful of times. The chain joins TRBV5-1 to TRBJ2-6; the D gene is possibly TRBD1 (5 bases). Trimming removed 2 bases at V and 0 bases at J, with 12 bases between. Germline V gene sequence: CDR1 SGHRS, CDR2 YFSETQ. There are 17 residues in the CDR3. This CDR3 is CASSFVLGASGANVLTF. The CDR3 DNA is TGCGCCAGCAGCTTCGTCTTAGGGGCCTCTGGGGCCAACGTCCTGACTTTC.

This clone was counted only a few times. The CDR3 here is CASSPTGPPNEKLFF. The DNA of the CDR3 is TGTGCCAGCAGCCCAACAGGGCCCCCTAATGAAAAACTGTTTTTT. The gene calls are TRBV7-9 and TRBJ1-4, with TRBD1 as a possible D gene (6 bases). The CDR3 is 15 amino acids. Trimming took off 5 bases at V and 3 bases at J, with 13 bases between the two ends. The germline V gene has CDR1 SEHNR and CDR2 FQNEAQ (reference sequence).